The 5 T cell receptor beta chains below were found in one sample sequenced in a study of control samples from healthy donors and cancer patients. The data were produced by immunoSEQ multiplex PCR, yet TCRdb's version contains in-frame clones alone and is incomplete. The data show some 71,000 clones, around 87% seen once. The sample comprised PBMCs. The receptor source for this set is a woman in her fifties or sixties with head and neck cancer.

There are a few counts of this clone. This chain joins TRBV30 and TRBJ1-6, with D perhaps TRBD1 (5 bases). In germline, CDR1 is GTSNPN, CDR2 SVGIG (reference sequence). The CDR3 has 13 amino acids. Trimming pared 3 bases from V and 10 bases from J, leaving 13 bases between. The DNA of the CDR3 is TGTGCCTGGAGCCCCGGGGACGACTCACCCCTCCACTTT. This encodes CAWSPGDDSPLHF.

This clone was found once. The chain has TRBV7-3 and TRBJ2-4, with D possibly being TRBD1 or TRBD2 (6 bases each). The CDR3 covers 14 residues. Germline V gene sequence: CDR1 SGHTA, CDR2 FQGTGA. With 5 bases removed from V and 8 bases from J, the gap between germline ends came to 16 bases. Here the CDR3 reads CASSPGGPGDIQYF. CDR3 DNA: TGTGCCAGCAGCCCCGGGGGCCCGGGGGACATTCAGTACTTC. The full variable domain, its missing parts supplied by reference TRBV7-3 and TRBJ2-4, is GAGVSQTPSNKVTEKGKYVELRCDPISGHTALYWYRQSLGQGPEFLIYFQGTGAADDSGLPNDRFFAVRPEGSVSTLKIQRTERGDSAVYLCASSPGGPGDIQYFGAGTRLSVL.

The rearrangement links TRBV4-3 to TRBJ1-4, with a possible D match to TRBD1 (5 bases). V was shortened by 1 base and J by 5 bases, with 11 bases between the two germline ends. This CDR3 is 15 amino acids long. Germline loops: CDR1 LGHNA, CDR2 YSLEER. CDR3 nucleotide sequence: TGCGCCAGCAGCCAAGTGGGCAGGGAAAATGAAAAACTGTTTTTT. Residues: CASSQVGRENEKLFF.

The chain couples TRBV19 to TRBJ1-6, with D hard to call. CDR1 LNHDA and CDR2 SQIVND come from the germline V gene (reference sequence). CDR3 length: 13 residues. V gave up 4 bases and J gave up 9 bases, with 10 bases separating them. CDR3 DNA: TGTGCCAGTAGTAACCGAGGTTTTTCACCCCTCCACTTT. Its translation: CASSNRGFSPLHF.

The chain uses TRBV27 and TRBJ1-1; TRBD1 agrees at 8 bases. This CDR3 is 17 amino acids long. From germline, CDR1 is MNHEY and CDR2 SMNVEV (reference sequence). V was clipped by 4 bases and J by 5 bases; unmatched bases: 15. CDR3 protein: CASSSPPRTGRYTEAFF. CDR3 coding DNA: TGTGCCAGCAGTTCTCCCCCCCGGACAGGGAGGTATACTGAAGCTTTCTTT.